What follows describes a single T cell receptor (beta chain). These data are taken from a study of CD8 T cells in Susac syndrome. The wider study: Blood was drawn from Susac syndrome patients while they were therapy-naive, on corticosteroids, or on intravenous immunoglobulin alone.

Random hexamers were used to reverse transcribe the RNA input (about 0.5 to 1 ug). TCRdb analysed the immunoSEQ multiplex PCR reads with MiXCR anew, one entry per CDR3 protein. The top ten hold more than 0.08% of the sample, which has 170,000 or so distinct CDR3 sequences, 85% to 95% seen once. Trimming removed 4 bases from V and 13 bases from J, with 16 bases in between. Per germline, CDR1 SGHTA and CDR2 FQGNSA. The CDR3 runs 12 residues. This chain joins TRBV7-2 and TRBJ1-1, with unresolved D. Input material: CD4+ T cells from PBMCs. The TCR sequence derives from a human donor with Susac syndrome. The CDR3 bases are TGTGCCAGCAGCTCCATTCTGGATCGGGGTTTCTTT. Protein sequence: CASSSILDRGFF. Drawing the rest from reference TRBV7-2 and TRBJ1-1, the complete variable domain is GAGVSQSPSNKVTEKGKDVELRCDPISGHTALYWYRQSLGQGLEFLIYFQGNSAPDKSGLPSDRFSAERTGGSVSTLTIQRTQQEDSAVYLCASSSILDRGFFGQGTRLTVV.